This section outlines one T cell receptor beta chain sequence together with its context. TCRdb's copy holds only in-frame clones and misses some; the assay was immunoSEQ multiplex PCR. The top ten hold about 4.6% of the sample, which has under 350,000 clones, roughly 91% seen once. The sample comes from a study of blood T cell repertoires in COVID-19. Study overall: The samples span acute and convalescent COVID-19 from the United States, Italy and Spain. T cells, B-cell-depleted T cells, or PBMCs supplied cDNA or gDNA.

Trimming left V 2 bases short and J 6 bases short, with 16 bases between. Germline assignment: CDR1 SQVTM and CDR2 ANQGSEA. The length of the CDR3 is 14 residues. The TCR sequence derives from a man aged 35-49 years with acute or convalescent COVID-19. This sequence joins TRBV29-1 and TRBJ1-1, with D hard to call. The sequencing sample was made of peripheral blood. For the CDR3, the DNA is TGCAGCGTTGAAAAGTCCACGGGGTTCGCTGAAGCTTTCTTT. Amino acid sequence: CSVEKSTGFAEAFF.